This T cell receptor (beta chain) stems from a study of immune heterogeneity within non-small cell lung tumors. Germline V gene sequence: CDR1 MNHNS, CDR2 SASEGT. The CDR3 is 15 residues long. Trimming removed 6 bases from V and 3 bases from J, with 15 bases in between. The TCR beta CDR3 region underwent multiplex PCR amplification with 32 V and 13 J primers. Each CDR3 protein gets one entry after TCRdb re-called the multiplex PCR reads with MiXCR. This table holds approximately 9,600 distinct CDR3 sequences, around 27% found once. The template consisted of bulk tumor genomic DNA, with about 620 ng used per sample. Surgery yielded several widely spaced biopsies per primary tumor. Before undergoing curative surgery, patients had newly diagnosed non-small cell lung cancer that was untreated.

The sequence derives from a woman aged 50 to 65 with non-small cell lung cancer. The chain links TRBV6-1 to TRBJ2-1; D ambiguous. The specimen was lung tumor tissue. CDR3 bases: TGTGCCAGCAGGAAAGAAGGACGGAACTACAATGAGCAGTTCTTC. Its translation is CASRKEGRNYNEQFF.